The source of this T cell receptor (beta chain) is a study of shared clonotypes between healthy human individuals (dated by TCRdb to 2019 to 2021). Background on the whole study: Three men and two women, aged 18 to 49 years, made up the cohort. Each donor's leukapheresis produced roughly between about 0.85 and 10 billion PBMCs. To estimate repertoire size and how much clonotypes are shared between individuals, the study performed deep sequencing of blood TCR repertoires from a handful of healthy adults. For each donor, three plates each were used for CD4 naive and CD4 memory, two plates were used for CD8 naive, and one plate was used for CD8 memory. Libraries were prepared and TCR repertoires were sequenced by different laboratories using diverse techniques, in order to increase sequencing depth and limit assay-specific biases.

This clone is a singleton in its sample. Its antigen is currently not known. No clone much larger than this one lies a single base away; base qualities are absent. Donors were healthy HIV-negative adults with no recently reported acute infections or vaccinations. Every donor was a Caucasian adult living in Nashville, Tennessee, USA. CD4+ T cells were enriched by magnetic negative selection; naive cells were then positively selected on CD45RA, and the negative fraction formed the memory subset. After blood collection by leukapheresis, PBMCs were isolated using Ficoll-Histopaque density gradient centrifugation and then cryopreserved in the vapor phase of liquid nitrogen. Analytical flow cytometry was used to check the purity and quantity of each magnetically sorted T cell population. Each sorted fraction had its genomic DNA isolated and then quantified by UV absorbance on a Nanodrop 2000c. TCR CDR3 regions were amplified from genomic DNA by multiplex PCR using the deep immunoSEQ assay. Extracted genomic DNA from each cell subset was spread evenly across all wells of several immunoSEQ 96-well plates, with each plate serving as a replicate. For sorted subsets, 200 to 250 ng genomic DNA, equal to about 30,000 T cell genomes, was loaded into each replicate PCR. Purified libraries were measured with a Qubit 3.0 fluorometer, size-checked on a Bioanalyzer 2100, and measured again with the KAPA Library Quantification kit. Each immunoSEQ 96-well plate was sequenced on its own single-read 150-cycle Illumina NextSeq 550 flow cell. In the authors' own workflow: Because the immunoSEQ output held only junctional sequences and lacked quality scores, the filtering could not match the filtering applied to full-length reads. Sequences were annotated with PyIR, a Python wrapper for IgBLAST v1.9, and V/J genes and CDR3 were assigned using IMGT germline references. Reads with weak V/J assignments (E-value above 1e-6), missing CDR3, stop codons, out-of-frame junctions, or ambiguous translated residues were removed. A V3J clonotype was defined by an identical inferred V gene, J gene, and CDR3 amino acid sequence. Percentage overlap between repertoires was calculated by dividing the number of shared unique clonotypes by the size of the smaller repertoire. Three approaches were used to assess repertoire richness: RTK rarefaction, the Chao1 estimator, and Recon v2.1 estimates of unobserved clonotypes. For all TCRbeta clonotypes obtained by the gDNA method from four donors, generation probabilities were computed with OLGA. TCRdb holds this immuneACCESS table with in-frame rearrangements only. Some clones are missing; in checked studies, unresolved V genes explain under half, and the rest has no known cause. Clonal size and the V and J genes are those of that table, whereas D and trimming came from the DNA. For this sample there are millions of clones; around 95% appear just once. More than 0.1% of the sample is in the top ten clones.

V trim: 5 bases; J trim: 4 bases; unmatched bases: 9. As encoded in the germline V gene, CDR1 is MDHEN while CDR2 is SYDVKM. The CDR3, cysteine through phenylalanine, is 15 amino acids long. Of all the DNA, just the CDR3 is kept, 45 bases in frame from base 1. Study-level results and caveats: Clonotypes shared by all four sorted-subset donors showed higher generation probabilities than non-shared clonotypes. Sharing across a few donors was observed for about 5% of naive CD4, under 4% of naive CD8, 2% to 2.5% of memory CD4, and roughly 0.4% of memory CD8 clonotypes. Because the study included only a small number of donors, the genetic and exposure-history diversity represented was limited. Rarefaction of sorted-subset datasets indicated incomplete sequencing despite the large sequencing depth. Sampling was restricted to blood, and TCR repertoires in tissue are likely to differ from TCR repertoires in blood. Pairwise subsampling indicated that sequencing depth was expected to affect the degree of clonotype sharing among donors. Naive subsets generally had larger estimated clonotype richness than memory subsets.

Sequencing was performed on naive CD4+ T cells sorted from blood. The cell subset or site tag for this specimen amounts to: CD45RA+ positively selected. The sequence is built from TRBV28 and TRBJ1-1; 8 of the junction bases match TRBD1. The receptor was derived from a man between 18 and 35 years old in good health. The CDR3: CASSLRGRSGTEAFF. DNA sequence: TGTGCCAGCAGTCTCAGGGGGCGCTCCGGCACTGAAGCTTTCTTT.